This T cell receptor beta chain was retrieved from a study of T cell responses to AZD1222 COVID-19 vaccine. Study-wide context: Second-dose recipients at about 4 or about 12 weeks were treated as one pooled group.

TCRdb's table, derived via immunoSEQ multiplex PCR, lists solely in-frame clones and lacks some. Altogether over 150,000 clones are present, 90% being singletons, with the ten largest covering approximately 1.5%. Germline assignment: CDR1 MGHRA and CDR2 YSYEKL. The CDR3 length is 12 residues. Between the trimmed V and J ends, which lost 6 bases and 10 bases, there was a span of 10 bases. Findings of the study overall: Close to half of all spike-specific TCRs reportedly target regions of the variants that are unmutated. Among the donors, most were white British and more were female, and clonal diversity was possibly underestimated.

Notes on this clone: Its target is not known.

The rearrangement uses TRBV4-1 and TRBJ1-6; D is unclear. The source was peripheral blood, collected on day 0 of AZD1222 vaccination. The TCR sequence derives from an adult in good health. In DNA form, the CDR3 reads TGCGCCAGCAGTCTAGCCGCATCACCCCTCCACTTT. Translated: CASSLAASPLHF.